Sequencing of this TCR beta chain was carried out in a study of cytomegalovirus exposure and HLA in healthy donors. The data were produced by immunoSEQ multiplex PCR, yet TCRdb's version contains in-frame clones alone and is incomplete. In the table there are under 200,000 clones, around nine tenths of which are singletons. This CDR3 is 14 amino acids long. Germline V gene sequence: CDR1 SEHNR, CDR2 FQNEAQ (reference sequence). The V gene lost 5 bases and the J gene lost 2 bases, with 13 bases spanning the gap. The gene calls are TRBV7-9 and TRBJ2-7; possibly TRBD1 for D (5 bases). This clonotype originated in a woman between 18 and 29 years old in good health and CMV-seropositive. The specimen sequenced was PBMCs. The CDR3 nucleotides read TGTGCCAGCAGCGTCTCAGGGAACCCCTACGAGCAGTACTTC. As protein: CASSVSGNPYEQYF.